Shown below are 29 T cell receptor beta chains from a single sample sequenced in a study of blood T cell repertoires in COVID-19. Sequencing was performed with immunoSEQ multiplex PCR; in TCRdb, only in-frame clones are kept and a portion is missing. Found here are about 82,000 clones, under 90% of them singletons; the top ten hold about 11%. The specimen was peripheral blood. The receptors were sampled from a woman in her forties with active or convalescent COVID-19.

V gene TRBV2 combines with J gene TRBJ2-7; the match to TRBD2 covers 10 bases. This CDR3 is 14 amino acids long. Germline loops: CDR1 SNHLY, CDR2 FYNNEI. With V trimmed by 8 bases and J by 2 bases, 6 bases remained unmatched. The CDR3 DNA is TGTGCCAGCCATCTAGCGGGAGTGGCCTACGAGCAGTACTTC. Encoded protein: CASHLAGVAYEQYF. The whole variable domain, filled in from reference TRBV2 and TRBJ2-7, reads EPEVTQTPSHQVTQMGQEVILRCVPISNHLYFYWYRQILGQKVEFLVSFYNNEISEKSEIFDDQFSVERPDGSNFTLKIRSTKLEDSAMYFCASHLAGVAYEQYFGPGTRLTVT.

The table lists this clone with many counts. The rearrangement joins TRBV10-3 to TRBJ2-3; 10 bases agree with TRBD2. This CDR3 spans 16 amino acids. V dropped 2 bases and J dropped 0; count of bases not matched to a gene: 2. CDR1 is ENHRY and CDR2 is SYGVKD in the germline V gene. The CDR3 is CAISERTSGSTDTQYF. The CDR3, as DNA: TGTGCCATCAGTGAGAGGACTAGCGGTAGCACAGATACGCAGTATTTT.

This clone was seen once. The chain uses TRBV6-5 and TRBJ2-5; 8 bases fit TRBD1. This CDR3 spans 14 amino acids. The junction had 4 bases not matched to a gene; V was cut back by 2 bases and J by 5 bases. Germline V gene lookup returns CDR1 MNHEY and CDR2 SVGAGI. As DNA, the CDR3 is TGTGCCAGCAGTTACCAACAGGGGGGTGAGACCCAGTACTTC. Translation: CASSYQQGGETQYF.

This clone was seen only a few times. J is TRBJ1-4 and V is TRBV13; no definite D call. V lost 6 bases and J lost 4, with 12 bases in between. The CDR3 is 14 residues long. Germline V lookup: CDR1 PRHDT, CDR2 FYEKMQ (reference sequence). The CDR3 here is CASSSGSHNEKLFF. In DNA, the CDR3 is TGTGCCAGCAGTTCCGGGTCCCATAATGAAAAACTGTTTTTT. Full variable domain (rest looked up from reference TRBV13 and TRBJ1-4): AAGVIQSPRHLIKEKRETATLKCYPIPRHDTVYWYQQGPGQDPQFLISFYEKMQSDKGSIPDRFSAQQFSDYHSELNMSSLELGDSALYFCASSSGSHNEKLFFGSGTQLSVL.

The rearrangement links TRBV7-9 to TRBJ1-2; D call uncertain. The germline V gene has CDR1 SEHNR and CDR2 FQNEAQ (reference sequence). V lost 1 base to trimming and J lost 8 bases, with 17 bases between them. The CDR3 consists of 15 residues. CDR3 protein: CASSLGVGRPEGYTF. The CDR3 DNA reads as TGTGCCAGCAGCTTAGGGGTTGGGAGACCTGAGGGCTACACCTTC.

The chain uses TRBV9 and TRBJ2-3; D is possibly TRBD2 (6 bases). V was cut by 0 bases and J by 6 bases, with 17 bases left in between. The germline gives CDR1 SGDLS, CDR2 YYNGEE. There are 16 residues in the CDR3. CDR3 in DNA: TGTGCCAGCAGCGTAGATTCGGGACTGACCGGGGATACGCAGTATTTT. This encodes CASSVDSGLTGDTQYF. Using reference TRBV9 and TRBJ2-3 for the parts outside the CDR3, the full variable domain is DSGVTQTPKHLITATGQRVTLRCSPRSGDLSVYWYQQSLDQGLQFLIQYYNGEERAKGNILERFSAQQFPDLHSELNLSSLELGDSALYFCASSVDSGLTGDTQYFGPGTRLTVL.

This CDR3 is CASSLVAGAGEKLFF. Written as DNA, the CDR3 is TGCGCCAGCAGCTTGGTGGCAGGAGCGGGTGAAAAACTGTTTTTT. V usage is TRBV5-1 and J usage is TRBJ1-4; no definite D call. Deletions cut 0 bases from V and 7 bases from J, with 13 bases between. Germline V gene data show CDR1 as SGHRS and CDR2 as YFSETQ. The CDR3 is made up of 15 amino acids.

V usage is TRBV28 and J usage is TRBJ1-2; weak D call: TRBD1 (6 bases). The CDR3 has 16 residues. The V and J ends lost 3 bases and 5 bases respectively, with 19 bases between them. The germline CDR1 and CDR2 sequences are MDHEN and SYDVKM. The CDR3 here is CASSFSYADSLYGYTF. CDR3 in DNA: TGTGCCAGCAGTTTTTCCTACGCGGACAGCTTGTATGGCTACACCTTC.

The chain links TRBV6-2 or TRBV6-3 to TRBJ2-5; 7 nucleotides align to TRBD2. The CDR3 has 12 amino acids. V lost 4 bases, J lost 5 bases, and 1 base stayed unmatched. Germline lookup yields CDR1 MNHEY and CDR2 SVGEGT. The CDR3 sequence: CASSWGGETQYF. The CDR3, as DNA: TGTGCCAGCAGTTGGGGGGGGGAGACCCAGTACTTC.

This chain connects TRBV29-1 to TRBJ2-5, with 11 positions matching TRBD2. The CDR3 is 16 amino acids. The J segment lost 2 bases and the V segment lost 5 bases, leaving 10 bases of the junction unmatched. Germline assignment: CDR1 SQVTM and CDR2 ANQGSEA. The DNA of the CDR3 is TGCAGCGTTCGCCTACTAGCGGGGGATCCTCAAGAGACCCAGTACTTC. The encoded protein is CSVRLLAGDPQETQYF.

The chain links TRBV29-1 to TRBJ2-3; TRBD1 matches at 8 bases. Germline CDR1 reads SQVTM; CDR2 reads ANQGSEA. The CDR3 length is 15 residues. Trimming cost V 3 bases and J 4 bases; bases outside gene matches: 9. This CDR3 reads CSVDRGRGRSDTQYF. The CDR3 region has the DNA TGCAGCGTTGATCGGGGCAGGGGGCGTTCAGATACGCAGTATTTT.

This chain links TRBV4-3 with TRBJ2-1; a possible D gene is TRBD2 (6 bases). CDR1 and CDR2 from the germline V gene are LGHNA and YSLEER. V was pared by 0 bases and J by 3 bases, with 15 bases between. The CDR3 totals 17 residues. CDR3 in amino acids: CASSQEFRDSIYNEQFF. CDR3 coding DNA: TGCGCCAGCAGCCAAGAATTCCGGGACTCGATCTACAATGAGCAGTTCTTC.

This sequence joins TRBV5-1 and TRBJ1-1; D gene unclear. The V end was cut by 1 base, the J end by 1 base, with 11 bases between. Germline CDR1 reads SGHRS; CDR2 reads YFSETQ. CDR3 size: 15 residues. The CDR3 reads CASSLTRAPNTEAFF. The DNA for the CDR3 is TGCGCCAGCAGCTTGACGAGGGCCCCGAACACTGAAGCTTTCTTT.

This clone appeared a few times. V gene TRBV7-2 combines with J gene TRBJ1-5; D is possibly TRBD1 (6 bases). V was clipped by 5 bases and J by 7 bases, with 12 bases between them. Germline V gives CDR1 SGHTA, CDR2 FQGNSA. The CDR3 is made up of 13 amino acids. CDR3 bases: TGTGCCAGCAGCACCCACAGGGACCAGCCCCAGCATTTT. Residues: CASSTHRDQPQHF.

In this sample, this clone turned up once. The CDR3 DNA reads TGCGCCAGCAGCCCCCTAGCGGGGGGGCCAGTCGGGGAGCTGTTTTTT. As protein: CASSPLAGGPVGELFF. The V call is TRBV5-1, the J call TRBJ2-2; 12 bases fit TRBD2. This CDR3 has 16 residues. Looked up from germline, CDR1 is SGHRS and CDR2 is YFSETQ. The V segment lost 4 bases and the J segment 7 bases; nucleotides outside the gene matches: 8.

This rearrangement joins TRBV7-3 to TRBJ2-6; a weak D match, TRBD2 (5 bases). The CDR3 extends over 15 amino acids. V was trimmed by 2 bases and J by 1 base, leaving 6 bases between them. In germline, CDR1 is SGHTA, CDR2 FQGTGA. CDR3 DNA sequence: TGTGCCAGCAGCTTAGGGAGTTCTGGGGCCAACGTCCTGACTTTC. Residues: CASSLGSSGANVLTF.

This clone was counted between two and nine times. The gene calls are TRBV4-1 and TRBJ1-2; D not certain. The V gene's germline CDR1 is MGHRA and CDR2 YSYEKL. Trimming cost V 1 base and J 3 bases, with 15 bases left between them. The CDR3 contains 16 residues. CDR3 sequence reads: CASSQGRGTPYYGYTF. CDR3 sequence (DNA): TGCGCCAGCAGCCAAGGTAGAGGTACCCCATACTATGGCTACACCTTC.

The V call is TRBV9, the J call TRBJ1-1; 12 bases map to TRBD1. With V trimmed by 3 bases and J by 5 bases, 5 bases remained unmatched. Germline-derived CDR1 and CDR2 are SGDLS and YYNGEE. The CDR3 has 15 residues. The DNA for the CDR3 is TGTGCCAGCAGCGGGGGACAGGGGGCACGGACTGAAGCTTTCTTT. Translating gives CASSGGQGARTEAFF.

The chain uses TRBV18 and TRBJ2-7, with D perhaps TRBD2 (6 bases). Germline V lookup: CDR1 KGHSH, CDR2 LQKENI. V was clipped by 3 bases and J by 4 bases, with 37 bases between them. This CDR3 is 22 amino acids long. The CDR3 loop reads CASSPPRGGRTTRDPKGYEQYF. As DNA, the CDR3 is TGTGCCAGCTCACCCCCGAGGGGAGGCAGGACTACTCGGGACCCTAAGGGATACGAGCAGTACTTC.

The chain links TRBV5-1 to TRBJ2-7, with 7 nucleotides matching TRBD1. From germline, CDR1 is SGHRS and CDR2 YFSETQ. V dropped 3 bases and J dropped 3; count of bases not matched to a gene: 3. CDR3 length: 13 residues. The CDR3 DNA reads TGCGCCAGCAGCTACGGACAGGTCTACGAGCAGTACTTC. Protein product: CASSYGQVYEQYF.

This chain connects TRBV28 to TRBJ2-5, with D perhaps matching TRBD2 (6 bases). Looked up from germline, CDR1 is MDHEN and CDR2 is SYDVKM. The V end was cut by 8 bases, the J end by 0 bases, with 16 bases between. The CDR3 contains 15 residues. The DNA of the CDR3 is TGTGCCAGCCCAATGACTAGGAAGTACCAAGAGACCCAGTACTTC. Protein sequence: CASPMTRKYQETQYF.

The chain employs TRBV29-1 and TRBJ2-7; 9 positions agree with TRBD2. The CDR3 length is 13 residues. Losses at the gene ends were 5 bases for V and 4 bases for J; bases not matched to a gene: 6. The germline V gene has CDR1 SQVTM and CDR2 ANQGSEA. DNA of the CDR3: TGCAGCGTTAAGGGACTAGCAGGTTACGAGCAGTACTTC. Protein sequence: CSVKGLAGYEQYF.

The chain employs TRBV10-3 and TRBJ1-2, with 7 positions matching TRBD1. The CDR3 contains 14 residues. Germline V CDR1 and CDR2: ENHRY, SYGVKD. Trimming took 8 bases from V and 8 from J; bases not matched to a gene: 14. DNA for the CDR3: TGTGCCATCTTATCTGACAGGGCGGCCTTCGGCTACACCTTC. This encodes CAILSDRAAFGYTF.

The rearrangement joins TRBV28 to TRBJ1-2; 10 nucleotides match TRBD1. The CDR3 is made up of 13 amino acids. Germline values: CDR1 MDHEN, CDR2 SYDVKM. Trimming cost V 6 bases and J 6 bases; bases outside gene matches: 4. CDR3 sequence: CASRTGGRDGYTF. The CDR3 nucleotides read TGTGCCAGCAGGACAGGGGGCAGGGATGGCTACACCTTC.

The rearrangement joins TRBV11-2 to TRBJ2-3, with unresolved D. This CDR3 is 14 amino acids long. The germline V gene encodes CDR1 SGHAT and CDR2 FQNNGV. Trimming cost V 4 bases and J 2 bases, with 10 bases left between them. The CDR3 DNA follows: TGTGCCAGCAGCTCGACTCACAACACAGATACGCAGTATTTT. Translation: CASSSTHNTDTQYF. Full variable domain (remainder filled in from reference TRBV11-2 and TRBJ2-3): EAGVAQSPRYKIIEKRQSVAFWCNPISGHATLYWYQQILGQGPKLLIQFQNNGVVDDSQLPKDRFSAERLKGVDSTLKIQPAKLEDSAVYLCASSSTHNTDTQYFGPGTRLTVL.

The rearrangement links TRBV15 to TRBJ2-7; possible D gene TRBD2, 6 bases. The length of the CDR3 is 14 residues. Between the trimmed V and J ends, which lost 4 bases and 1 base, there was a span of 11 bases. From germline, CDR1 is LNHNV and CDR2 YYDKDF (reference sequence). CDR3 in DNA: TGTGCCACCAGCAATCGGGGACTTTCCTACGAGCAGTACTTC. This encodes CATSNRGLSYEQYF.

The J gene is TRBJ1-6, the V gene TRBV5-5; no definite D call. Germline V CDR1 and CDR2: SGHKS, YYEKEE (reference sequence). V gave up 3 bases and J gave up 7 bases, with 5 bases separating them. The CDR3 is made up of 12 amino acids. The CDR3 DNA follows: TGTGCCAGCAGCTCGGGGAATTCACCCCTCCACTTT. Its protein is CASSSGNSPLHF. The full variable domain, completed using reference TRBV5-5 and TRBJ1-6, is DAGVTQSPTHLIKTRGQQVTLRCSPISGHKSVSWYQQVLGQGPQFIFQYYEKEERGRGNFPDRFSARQFPNYSSELNVNALLLGDSALYLCASSSGNSPLHFGNGTRLTVT.

The chain recombines TRBV19 with TRBJ2-1, with TRBD2 as a possible D gene (6 bases). Trimming stripped 11 bases from V and 7 bases from J, with 21 bases between. The germline CDR1 and CDR2 sequences are LNHDA and SQIVND (reference sequence). The CDR3 extends over 14 amino acids. The CDR3 nucleotides read TGTGCCGGGAAGTGGAGGGTAAGGGTGAATGAGCAGTTCTTC. Protein product: CAGKWRVRVNEQFF.

The V call is TRBV7-2, the J call TRBJ2-7; D is perhaps TRBD2 (6 bases). The CDR3 spans 12 residues. Germline CDR1 reads SGHTA; CDR2 reads FQGNSA. Trimming cost V 4 bases and J 6 bases, with 10 bases left between them. Here the CDR3 DNA reads TGTGCCAGCAGCTCACGGGGGTCCGAGCAGTACTTC. As protein: CASSSRGSEQYF.